The text below deals with one T cell receptor (beta chain). Its specificity is unknown. Generated by immunoSEQ multiplex PCR, the TCRdb table keeps only in-frame clones and is missing some. This sample has 100,000 or so clones, with roughly 95% found just once. Patients were ruled out by autoimmune disease history or systemic immunosuppression. This sample stems from a study of OX40 agonist ivuxolimab in advanced cancers. Study information: Three dose-escalation patients had partial responses: one with hepatocellular carcinoma and two with cutaneous melanoma. Overall study results and limits: Part of the nonresponder group also had normalized T-cell clonal expansion that was low.

This TCR was sampled from an adult with an advanced solid tumor such as melanoma, head and neck, liver or kidney cancer. Sequencing was performed on CD4+ or CD8+ T cells sorted from blood, taken in a trial of the OX40 agonist ivuxolimab.

CDR3 protein: CASSQGGLATGELFF. CDR3 bases: TGCGCCAGCAGCCAAGGAGGACTAGCAACCGGGGAGCTGTTTTTT. The genes are TRBV4-1 and TRBJ2-2, with 8 bases matching TRBD2. The length of the CDR3 is 15 residues. Per germline, CDR1 MGHRA and CDR2 YSYEKL. The V gene end was trimmed by 1 base and the J gene end by 5 bases; junction bases not matched to a gene: 3.